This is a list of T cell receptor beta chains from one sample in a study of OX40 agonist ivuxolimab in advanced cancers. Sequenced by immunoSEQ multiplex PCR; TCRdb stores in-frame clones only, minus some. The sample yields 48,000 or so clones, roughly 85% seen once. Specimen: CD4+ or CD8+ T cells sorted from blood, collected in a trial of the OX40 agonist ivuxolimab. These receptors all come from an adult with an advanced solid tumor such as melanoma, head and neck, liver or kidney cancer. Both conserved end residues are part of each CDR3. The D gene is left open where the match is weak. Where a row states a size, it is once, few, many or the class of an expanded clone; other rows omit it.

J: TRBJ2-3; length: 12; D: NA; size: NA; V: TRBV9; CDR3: CASGHEGDTQYF; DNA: TGTGCCAGCGGTCACGAGGGGGATACGCAGTATTTT
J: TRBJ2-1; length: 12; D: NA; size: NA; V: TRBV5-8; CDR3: CASSRVADEQFF; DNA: TGTGCCAGCAGCCGAGTGGCCGATGAGCAGTTCTTC
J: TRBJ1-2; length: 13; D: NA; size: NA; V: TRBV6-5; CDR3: CASSEDGFGGYTF; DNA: TGTGCCAGCAGTGAAGATGGGTTCGGGGGCTACACCTTC
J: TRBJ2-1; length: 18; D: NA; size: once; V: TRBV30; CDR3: CAWSQTGTSGAPGNEQFF; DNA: TGTGCCTGGAGTCAAACGGGGACAAGTGGGGCCCCGGGGAATGAGCAGTTCTTC
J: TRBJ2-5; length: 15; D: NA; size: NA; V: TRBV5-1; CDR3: CASSLGAEVGETQYF; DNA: TGCGCCAGCAGCTTGGGAGCCGAGGTAGGAGAGACCCAGTACTTC
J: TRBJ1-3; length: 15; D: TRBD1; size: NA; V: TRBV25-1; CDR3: CASSETGTGGNTIYF; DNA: TGTGCCAGCAGTGAAACCGGGACAGGTGGAAACACCATATATTTT
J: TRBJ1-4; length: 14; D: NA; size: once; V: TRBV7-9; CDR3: CASSFGGPNEKLFF; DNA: TGTGCCAGCAGCTTCGGGGGCCCTAATGAAAAACTGTTTTTT
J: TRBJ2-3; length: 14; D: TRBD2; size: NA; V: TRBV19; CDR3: CASSPTSVGDTQYF; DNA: TGTGCCAGTAGCCCGACTAGCGTAGGGGATACGCAGTATTTT
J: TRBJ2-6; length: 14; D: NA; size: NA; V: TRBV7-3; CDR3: CASSHTSGANVLTF; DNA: TGTGCCAGCAGCCACACGTCTGGGGCCAACGTCCTGACTTTC
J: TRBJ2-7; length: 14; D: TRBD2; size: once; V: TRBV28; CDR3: CASSLAGGPYEQYF; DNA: TGTGCCAGCAGTTTAGCGGGAGGGCCCTACGAGCAGTACTTC
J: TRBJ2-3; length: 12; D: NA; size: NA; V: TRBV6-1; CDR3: CASSPRTDTQYF; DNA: TGTGCCAGCAGTCCACGCACAGATACGCAGTATTTT
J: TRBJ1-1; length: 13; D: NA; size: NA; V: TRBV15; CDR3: CATRTELNTEAFF; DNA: TGTGCCACCAGAACAGAGCTGAACACTGAAGCTTTCTTT
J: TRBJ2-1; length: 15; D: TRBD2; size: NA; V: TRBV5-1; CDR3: CASSLAAGGMNEQFF; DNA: TGCGCCAGCAGCTTGGCAGCGGGAGGGATGAATGAGCAGTTCTTC
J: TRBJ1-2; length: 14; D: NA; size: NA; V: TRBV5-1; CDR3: CASSPIAGEGGYTF; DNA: TGCGCCAGCAGCCCCATTGCAGGCGAAGGGGGCTACACCTTC
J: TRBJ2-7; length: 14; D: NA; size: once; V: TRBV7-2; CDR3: CASSAGTASYEQYF; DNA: TGTGCCAGCAGCGCCGGGACGGCATCCTACGAGCAGTACTTC
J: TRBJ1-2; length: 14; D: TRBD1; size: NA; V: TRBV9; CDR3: CASSVSGGGYGYTF; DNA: TGTGCCAGCAGCGTTTCAGGGGGCGGCTATGGCTACACCTTC
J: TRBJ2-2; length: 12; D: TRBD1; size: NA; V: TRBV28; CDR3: CASSTGGRELFF; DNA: TGTGCCAGCAGTACAGGGGGCAGGGAGCTGTTTTTT
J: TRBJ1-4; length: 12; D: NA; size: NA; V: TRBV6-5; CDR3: CASRAPGEKLFF; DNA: TGTGCCAGCAGAGCCCCGGGGGAAAAACTGTTTTTT
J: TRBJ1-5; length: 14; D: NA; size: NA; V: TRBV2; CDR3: CASSEQGRNQPQHF; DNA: TGTGCCAGCAGTGAGCAGGGTCGCAATCAGCCCCAGCATTTT
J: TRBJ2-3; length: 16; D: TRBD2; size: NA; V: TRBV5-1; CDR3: CASSPSPLADTDTQYF; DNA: TGCGCCAGCAGTCCTTCCCCCCTAGCGGATACAGATACGCAGTATTTT
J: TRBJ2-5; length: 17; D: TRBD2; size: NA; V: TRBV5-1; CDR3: CASSLGTSGRAGETQYF; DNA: TGCGCCAGCAGCTTGGGGACTAGCGGGAGGGCCGGAGAGACCCAGTACTTC
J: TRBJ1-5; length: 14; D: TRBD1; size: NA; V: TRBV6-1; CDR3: CASRDDRGPQPQHF; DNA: TGTGCCAGCAGAGACGACAGGGGCCCTCAGCCCCAGCATTTT
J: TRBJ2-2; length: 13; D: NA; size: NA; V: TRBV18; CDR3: CASTPSAGGELFF; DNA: TGTGCCAGCACCCCTAGCGCAGGCGGGGAGCTGTTTTTT
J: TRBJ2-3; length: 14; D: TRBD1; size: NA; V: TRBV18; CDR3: CASSPGTGSDTQYF; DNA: TGTGCCAGCTCACCTGGGACAGGGTCAGATACGCAGTATTTT
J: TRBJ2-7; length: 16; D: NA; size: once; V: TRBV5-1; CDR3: CASSLAVTRQPSEQYF; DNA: TGCGCCAGCAGCTTGGCCGTTACGAGACAACCATCCGAGCAGTACTTC
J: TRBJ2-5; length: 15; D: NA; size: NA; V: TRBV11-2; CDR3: CASSQTPSEQETQYF; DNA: TGTGCCAGCAGCCAAACTCCTAGCGAACAAGAGACCCAGTACTTC
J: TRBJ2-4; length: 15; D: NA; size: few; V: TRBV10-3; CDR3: CAISESEGAKNIQYF; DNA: TGTGCCATCAGTGAGTCCGAGGGGGCCAAAAACATTCAGTACTTC
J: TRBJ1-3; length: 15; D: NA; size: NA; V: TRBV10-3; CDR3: CAISETRNSGNTIYF; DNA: TGTGCCATCAGTGAAACGCGTAACTCTGGAAACACCATATATTTT
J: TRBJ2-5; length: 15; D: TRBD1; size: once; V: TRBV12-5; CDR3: CASGLGQGRQETQYF; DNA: TGTGCTAGTGGTTTGGGACAGGGACGCCAAGAGACCCAGTACTTC
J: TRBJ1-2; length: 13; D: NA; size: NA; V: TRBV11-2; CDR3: CASSLPSNYGYTF; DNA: TGTGCCAGCAGCTTACCATCTAACTATGGCTACACCTTC
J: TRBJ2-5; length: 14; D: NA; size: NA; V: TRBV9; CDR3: CASSVGGIMETQYF; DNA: TGTGCCAGCAGCGTAGGAGGGATCATGGAGACCCAGTACTTC
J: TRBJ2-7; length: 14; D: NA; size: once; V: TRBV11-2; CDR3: CASSLGLGPYEQYF; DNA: TGTGCCAGCAGCTTAGGACTAGGGCCCTACGAGCAGTACTTC
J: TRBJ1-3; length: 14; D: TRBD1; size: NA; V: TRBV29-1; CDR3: CSVGVRGPGNTIYF; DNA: TGCAGCGTTGGGGTCAGGGGGCCAGGAAACACCATATATTTT
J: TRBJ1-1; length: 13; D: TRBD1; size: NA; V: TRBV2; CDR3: CASTRQGGTEAFF; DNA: TGTGCCAGCACCCGACAGGGGGGGACTGAAGCTTTCTTT
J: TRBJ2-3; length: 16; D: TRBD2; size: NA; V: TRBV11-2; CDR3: CASRPIGTIYTDTQYF; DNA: TGTGCCAGCAGACCCATAGGGACTATCTACACAGATACGCAGTATTTT
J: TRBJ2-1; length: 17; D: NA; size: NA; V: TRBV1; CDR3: CTSSPPVSRSSYNEQFF; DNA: TGCACCAGCAGCCCCCCGGTTAGCCGATCTTCCTACAATGAGCAGTTCTTC
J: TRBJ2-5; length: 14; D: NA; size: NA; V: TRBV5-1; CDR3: CASSLGQGQETQYF; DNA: TGCGCCAGCAGCCTGGGGCAGGGGCAAGAGACCCAGTACTTC
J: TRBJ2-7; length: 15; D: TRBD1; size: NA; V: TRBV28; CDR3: CASSLGRGQAYEQYF; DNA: TGTGCCAGCAGTTTAGGCCGGGGACAGGCCTACGAGCAGTACTTC
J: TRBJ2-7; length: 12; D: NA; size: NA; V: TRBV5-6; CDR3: CASSFLRYEQYF; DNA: TGTGCCAGCAGCTTCCTCCGCTACGAGCAGTACTTC
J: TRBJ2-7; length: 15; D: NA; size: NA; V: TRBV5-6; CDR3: CASSRGRLSSYEQYF; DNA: TGTGCCAGCAGCCGGGGCAGACTATCCTCCTACGAGCAGTACTTC
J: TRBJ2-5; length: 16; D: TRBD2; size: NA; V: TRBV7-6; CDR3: CASSPRTSGVGETQYF; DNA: TGTGCCAGCAGCCCCAGGACTAGCGGGGTGGGAGAGACCCAGTACTTC
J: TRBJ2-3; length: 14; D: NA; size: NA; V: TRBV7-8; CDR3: CASSPRRGTDTQYF; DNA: TGTGCCAGCAGCCCTCGCCGGGGCACAGATACGCAGTATTTT
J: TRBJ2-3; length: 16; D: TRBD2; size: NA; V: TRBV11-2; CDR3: CASSLGLAGGQGTQYF; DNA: TGTGCCAGCAGCTTGGGGCTAGCGGGGGGACAAGGGACGCAGTATTTT
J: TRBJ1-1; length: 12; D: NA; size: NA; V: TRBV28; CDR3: CASSSQTTEAFF; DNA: TGTGCCAGCAGTTCTCAGACCACTGAAGCTTTCTTT
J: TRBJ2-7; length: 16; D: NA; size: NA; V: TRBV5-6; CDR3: CASSLATGGSPYEQYF; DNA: TGTGCCAGCAGCTTGGCGACAGGTGGCTCTCCCTACGAGCAGTACTTC
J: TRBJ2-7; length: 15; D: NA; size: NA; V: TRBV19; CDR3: CASSIGGQYGYEQYF; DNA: TGTGCCAGTAGTATAGGAGGACAGTATGGTTACGAGCAGTACTTC
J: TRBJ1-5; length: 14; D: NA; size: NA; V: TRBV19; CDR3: CASDNTGLYQPQHF; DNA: TGTGCCAGTGATAACACAGGGTTATACCAGCCCCAGCATTTT
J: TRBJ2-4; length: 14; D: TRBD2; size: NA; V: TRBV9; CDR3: CASSSGTSGSLQYF; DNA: TGTGCCAGCAGCTCCGGGACTAGCGGGAGTCTTCAGTACTTC